The clone carrying this TCR beta chain has just a few counts. The target antigen is unknown. Only one heparinised blood draw was taken per donor, and its volume averaged about 116 mL. The data derive from a study of beta chain features in type 1 diabetes. Study-level points and caveats: Among type 1 diabetes patients, VDJ junctions had fewer insertions and more deletions. Within patients, naive, central memory and Treg TCRB repertoires seemed more similar than within healthy donors. Patients and controls would share equally any PCR tilt toward shorter templates. Patients with Type 1 diabetes showed moderately but significantly shorter TCRB CDR3s in all four CD4+ subsets.

CDR1 and CDR2 from the germline V gene are SEHNR and FQNEAQ (reference sequence). V gave up 2 bases and J gave up 0 bases, with 10 bases separating them. The CDR3 contains 15 residues. TCRB transcripts that were expressed got sequenced, as all of the isolated RNA had been reverse transcribed. Using immunoSEQ multiplex PCR, the repertoire was profiled, and TCRdb retains in-frame clones only, with some absent. The table lists about 400,000 clones, 10% to 15% of them singletons. The chain has TRBV7-9 and TRBJ1-1, with D unclear. Source material: naive CD4+ T cells from blood. This sequence originates from a woman younger than 30 with type 1 diabetes. CDR3 residues: CASSLPPNMNTEAFF. CDR3 bases: TGTGCCAGCAGCTTACCCCCCAACATGAACACTGAAGCTTTCTTT.